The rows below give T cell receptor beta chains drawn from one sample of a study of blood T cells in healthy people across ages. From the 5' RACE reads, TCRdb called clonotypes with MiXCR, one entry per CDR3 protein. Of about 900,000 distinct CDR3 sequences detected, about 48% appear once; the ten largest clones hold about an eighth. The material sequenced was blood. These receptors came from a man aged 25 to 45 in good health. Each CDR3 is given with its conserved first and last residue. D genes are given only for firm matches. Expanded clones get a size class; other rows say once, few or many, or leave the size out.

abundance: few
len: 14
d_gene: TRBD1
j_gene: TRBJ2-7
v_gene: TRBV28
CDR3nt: TGTGCCAGCAAACCGGGACAGGTCACCTACGAGCAGTACTTC
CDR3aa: CASKPGQVTYEQYF

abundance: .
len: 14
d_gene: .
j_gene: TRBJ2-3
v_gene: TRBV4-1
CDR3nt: TGCGCCAACAGCCAAATCGGGAACAGCGATACGCAGTATTTT
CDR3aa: CANSQIGNSDTQYF

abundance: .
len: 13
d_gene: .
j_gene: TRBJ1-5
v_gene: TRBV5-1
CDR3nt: TGCGCCAGCGGCCCTGGACAGAATCAGCCCCAGCATTTT
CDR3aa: CASGPGQNQPQHF

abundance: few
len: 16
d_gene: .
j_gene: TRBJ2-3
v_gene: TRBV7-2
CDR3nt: TGTGCCAGCAGCTTAGCGGGGGCATTTTTCTCAGATACGCAGTATTTT
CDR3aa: CASSLAGAFFSDTQYF

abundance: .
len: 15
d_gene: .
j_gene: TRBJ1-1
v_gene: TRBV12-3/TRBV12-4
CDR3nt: TGTGCCAGCAGTTCGCTGGGCGCGGGGAACACTGAAGATTTCTTT
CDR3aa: CASSSLGAGNTEDFF

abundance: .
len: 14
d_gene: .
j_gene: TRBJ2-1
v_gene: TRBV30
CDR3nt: TGTGCCTGGAGTGTACAGGGCTCCTACAATGAGCAGTTCTTC
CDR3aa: CAWSVQGSYNEQFF

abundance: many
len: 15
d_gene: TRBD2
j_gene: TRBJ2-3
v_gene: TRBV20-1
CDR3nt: TGCAGTGCTAGAGATATGCGGGGGGCATTAGATACGCAGTATTTT
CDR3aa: CSARDMRGALDTQYF

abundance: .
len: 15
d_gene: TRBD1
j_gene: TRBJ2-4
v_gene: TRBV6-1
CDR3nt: TGTGCCAGCAGGACGACAGGGAGCGCCAAAAACATTCTGTACTTC
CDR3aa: CASRTTGSAKNILYF

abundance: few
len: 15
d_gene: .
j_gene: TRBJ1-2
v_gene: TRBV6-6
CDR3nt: TGTGCCAGCAGTCGGCCGGGAGCCACTAACTATGGCTACACCTTC
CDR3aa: CASSRPGATNYGYTF

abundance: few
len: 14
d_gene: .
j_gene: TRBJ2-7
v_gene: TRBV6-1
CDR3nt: TGTGCCAGCAGTGACAGGGCGGTATTCTACGAGCAGTACTTC
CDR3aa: CASSDRAVFYEQYF

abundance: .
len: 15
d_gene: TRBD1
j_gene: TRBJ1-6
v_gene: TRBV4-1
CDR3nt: TGCGCCAGCAGCCAACTACGGACAGGGGCATCACCCCTCCACTTT
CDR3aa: CASSQLRTGASPLHF

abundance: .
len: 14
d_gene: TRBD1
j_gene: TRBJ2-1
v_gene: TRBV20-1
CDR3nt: TGCAGTACTAGTTGGGACAGCTCCTACAATGAGCGGTTCTTC
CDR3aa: CSTSWDSSYNERFF

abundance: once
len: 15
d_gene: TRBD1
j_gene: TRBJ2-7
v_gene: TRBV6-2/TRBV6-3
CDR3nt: TGTGCCAGCACCCAGACAGGGTGGACGGACAATGAGCAGTACTTC
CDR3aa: CASTQTGWTDNEQYF

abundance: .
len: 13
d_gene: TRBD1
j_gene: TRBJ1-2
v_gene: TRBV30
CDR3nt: TGTGCCTGGAGTGTACAGGGGGCCTATGGCTACACCTTC
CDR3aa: CAWSVQGAYGYTF

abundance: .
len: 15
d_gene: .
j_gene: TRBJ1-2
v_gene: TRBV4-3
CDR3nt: TGCGCCAGCAGCCAACATCGGGGACTCAACTATGGCTACACCTTC
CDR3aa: CASSQHRGLNYGYTF

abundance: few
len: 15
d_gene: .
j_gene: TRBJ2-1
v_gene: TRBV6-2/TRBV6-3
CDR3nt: TGTGCCAGCAGTTACGAAGGGGGGGAAGTCAATGAGCAGTTCTTC
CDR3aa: CASSYEGGEVNEQFF

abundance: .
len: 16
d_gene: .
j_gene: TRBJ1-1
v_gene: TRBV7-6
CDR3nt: TGTGCCAGCAGCTTAGCGCTCGGCCTCATGAACACTGAAGCTTTCTTT
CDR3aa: CASSLALGLMNTEAFF

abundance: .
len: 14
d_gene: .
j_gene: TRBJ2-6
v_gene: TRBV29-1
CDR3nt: TGCAGCGCTTCTTTGGACTCTGGGGCCAACGTCCTGACTTTC
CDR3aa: CSASLDSGANVLTF

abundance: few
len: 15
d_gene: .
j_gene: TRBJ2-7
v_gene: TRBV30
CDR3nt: TGTGCCTGGAGTGTCAAGACAGGTTTGCTGTTCGAGCAGTACTTC
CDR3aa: CAWSVKTGLLFEQYF

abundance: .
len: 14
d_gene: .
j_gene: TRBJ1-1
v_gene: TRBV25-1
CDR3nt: TGTGCCAGCATGGACCGGGAGACGAGCTTTGAAGCTTTCTTT
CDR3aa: CASMDRETSFEAFF

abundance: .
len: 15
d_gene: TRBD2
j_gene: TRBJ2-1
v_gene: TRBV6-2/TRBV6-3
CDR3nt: TGTGCCAGCAGACAGTCGGGGGGGTCCAACAATGAGCAGTTCTTC
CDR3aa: CASRQSGGSNNEQFF

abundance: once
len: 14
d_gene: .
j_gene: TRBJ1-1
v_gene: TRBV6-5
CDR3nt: TGTGCCAGCAGTAACCCGGGCAGGGACACTGAAGCTTTCTTT
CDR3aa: CASSNPGRDTEAFF

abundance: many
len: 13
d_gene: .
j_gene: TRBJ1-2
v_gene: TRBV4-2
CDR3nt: TGTGCCAGCAGCCGTCTACAGGGTGATGGCTACACCTTC
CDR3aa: CASSRLQGDGYTF

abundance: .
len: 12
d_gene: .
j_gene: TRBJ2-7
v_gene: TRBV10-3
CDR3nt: TGTGCCATCAGTTCGATCTCTTCCGAGCAGTACTTC
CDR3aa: CAISSISSEQYF

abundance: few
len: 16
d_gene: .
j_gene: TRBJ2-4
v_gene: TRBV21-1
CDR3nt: TGTGCCAGCAGCAATTGGTGGGGAGGAGCCAAAAACATTCAGTACTTC
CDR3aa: CASSNWWGGAKNIQYF

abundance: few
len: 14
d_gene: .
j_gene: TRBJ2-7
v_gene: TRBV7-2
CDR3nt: TGTGCCAGCAGCTTAGGGGTCCGGTTCTACGAGCAGTACTTC
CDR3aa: CASSLGVRFYEQYF

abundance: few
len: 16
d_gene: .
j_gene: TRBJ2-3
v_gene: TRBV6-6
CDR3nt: TGTGCCAGCAGTTACCGACTAGGTGGGAGCACAGATACGCAGTATTTT
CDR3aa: CASSYRLGGSTDTQYF

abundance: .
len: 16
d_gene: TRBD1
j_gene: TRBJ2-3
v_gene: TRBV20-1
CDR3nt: TGCAGTGCTAGAGGCACAGGGGGGCAACCGGCAGATACGCAGTATTTT
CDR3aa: CSARGTGGQPADTQYF

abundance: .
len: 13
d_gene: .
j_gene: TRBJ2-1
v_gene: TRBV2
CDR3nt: TGTGCCAGCAGAGACCCGACTAGAAATGAGCAGTTCTTC
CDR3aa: CASRDPTRNEQFF

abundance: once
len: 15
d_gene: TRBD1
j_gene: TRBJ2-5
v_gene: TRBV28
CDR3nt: TGTGCCAGCAGTCCTCGGGGGACAGGGGGAGAGACCCAGTACTTC
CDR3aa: CASSPRGTGGETQYF

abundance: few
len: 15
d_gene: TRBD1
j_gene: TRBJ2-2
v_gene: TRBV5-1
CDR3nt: TGCGCCAGCCAGACCGGGACAGAGAACACCGGGGAGCTGTTTTTT
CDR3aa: CASQTGTENTGELFF

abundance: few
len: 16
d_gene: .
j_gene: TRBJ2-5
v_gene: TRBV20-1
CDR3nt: TGCAGTGCTAAGGGGCTACGGGGACCTTCCGAAGAGACCCAGTACTTC
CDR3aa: CSAKGLRGPSEETQYF

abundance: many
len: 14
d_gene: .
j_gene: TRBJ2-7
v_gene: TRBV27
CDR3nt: TGTGCCAGCAGTTTAGGTCCAGGAAACTACGAGCAGTACTTC
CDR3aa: CASSLGPGNYEQYF

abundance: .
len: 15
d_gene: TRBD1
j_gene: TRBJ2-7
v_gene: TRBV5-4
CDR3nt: TGTGCCAGCAGCTGGGGAGGGACAGGGACCTACGAGCAGTACTTC
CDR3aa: CASSWGGTGTYEQYF

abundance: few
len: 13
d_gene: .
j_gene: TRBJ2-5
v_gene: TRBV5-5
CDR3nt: TGTGCCAGCAGCCTGTTAGAAAGAGGGACCCAGTACTTC
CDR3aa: CASSLLERGTQYF

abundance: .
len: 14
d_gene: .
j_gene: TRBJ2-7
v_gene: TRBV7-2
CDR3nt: TGTGCCAGCAGCTTAGTGTTAGGGGCCTACGAGCAGTACTTC
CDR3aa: CASSLVLGAYEQYF

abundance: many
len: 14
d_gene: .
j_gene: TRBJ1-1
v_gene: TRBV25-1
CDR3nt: TGTGCCAGCAGTCACAGGGCTATGAACACTGAAGCTTTCTTT
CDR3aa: CASSHRAMNTEAFF

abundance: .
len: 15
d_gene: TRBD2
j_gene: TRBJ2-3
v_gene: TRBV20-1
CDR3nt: TGCGGTGCCCTTCTTCCAGCGGGGAGGGCAGATACGCAGTATTTT
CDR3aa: CGALLPAGRADTQYF

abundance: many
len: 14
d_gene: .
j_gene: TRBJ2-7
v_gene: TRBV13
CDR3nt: TGTGCCAGCAGCTTAGGCCTCGGTGCGTACGAGCAGTACTTC
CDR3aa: CASSLGLGAYEQYF

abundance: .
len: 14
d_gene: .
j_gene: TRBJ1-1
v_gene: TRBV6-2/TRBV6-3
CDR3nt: TGTGCCAGCACCCAGGACAGCATGAACACTGAAGCTTTCTTT
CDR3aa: CASTQDSMNTEAFF

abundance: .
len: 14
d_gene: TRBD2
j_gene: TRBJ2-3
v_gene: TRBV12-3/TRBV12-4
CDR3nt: TGTGCCAGCTTTAGACTAGCGGGAGCAGATACGCAGTATTTT
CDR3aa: CASFRLAGADTQYF

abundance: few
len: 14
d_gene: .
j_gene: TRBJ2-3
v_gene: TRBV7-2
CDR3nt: TGTGCCAGCAGCTTAAGGTGGACAACAGATACGCAGTATTTT
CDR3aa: CASSLRWTTDTQYF

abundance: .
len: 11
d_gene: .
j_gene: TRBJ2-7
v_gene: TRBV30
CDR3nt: TGTGCCTGGAAAGGCGGCTACGAGCAGTACTTC
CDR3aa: CAWKGGYEQYF

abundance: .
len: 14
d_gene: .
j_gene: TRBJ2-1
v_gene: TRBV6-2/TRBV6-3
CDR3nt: TGTGCCAGCAGGTTTGCGACGGTGAAAAATGAGCAGTTCTTC
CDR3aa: CASRFATVKNEQFF

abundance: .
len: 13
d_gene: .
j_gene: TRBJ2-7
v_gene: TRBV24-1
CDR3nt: TGTGCCACCAGTGCACAACAGTCCTACGAGCAGTACTTC
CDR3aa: CATSAQQSYEQYF

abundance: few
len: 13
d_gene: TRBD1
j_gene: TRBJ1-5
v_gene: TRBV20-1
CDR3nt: TGCAGTGCGGGGGGACAGGGGGATCAGCCCCAGCATTTT
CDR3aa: CSAGGQGDQPQHF

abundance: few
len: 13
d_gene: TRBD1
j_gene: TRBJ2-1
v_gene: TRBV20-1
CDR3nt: TGCAGTGACGGACAGGCGTCCTACAATGAGCAGTTCTTC
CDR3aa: CSDGQASYNEQFF

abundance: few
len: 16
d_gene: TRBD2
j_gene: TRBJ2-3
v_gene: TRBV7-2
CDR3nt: TGTGCCAGCAGCTTCCCTGGGCTAGCGGTGGCAGATACGCAGTATTTT
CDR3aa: CASSFPGLAVADTQYF